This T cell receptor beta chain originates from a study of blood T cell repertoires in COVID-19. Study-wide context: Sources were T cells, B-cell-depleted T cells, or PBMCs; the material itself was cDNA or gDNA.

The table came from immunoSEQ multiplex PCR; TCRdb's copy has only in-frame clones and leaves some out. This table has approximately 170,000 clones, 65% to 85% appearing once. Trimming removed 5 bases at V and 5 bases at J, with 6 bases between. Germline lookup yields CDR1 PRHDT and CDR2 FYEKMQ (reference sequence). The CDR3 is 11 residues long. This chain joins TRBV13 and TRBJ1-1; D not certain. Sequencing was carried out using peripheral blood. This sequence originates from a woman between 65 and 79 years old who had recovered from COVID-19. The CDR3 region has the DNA TGTGCCAGCAGCCTTAAAACTGAAGCTTTCTTT. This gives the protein CASSLKTEAFF. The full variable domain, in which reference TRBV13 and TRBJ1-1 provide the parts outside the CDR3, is AAGVIQSPRHLIKEKRETATLKCYPIPRHDTVYWYQQGPGQDPQFLISFYEKMQSDKGSIPDRFSAQQFSDYHSELNMSSLELGDSALYFCASSLKTEAFFGQGTRLTVV.